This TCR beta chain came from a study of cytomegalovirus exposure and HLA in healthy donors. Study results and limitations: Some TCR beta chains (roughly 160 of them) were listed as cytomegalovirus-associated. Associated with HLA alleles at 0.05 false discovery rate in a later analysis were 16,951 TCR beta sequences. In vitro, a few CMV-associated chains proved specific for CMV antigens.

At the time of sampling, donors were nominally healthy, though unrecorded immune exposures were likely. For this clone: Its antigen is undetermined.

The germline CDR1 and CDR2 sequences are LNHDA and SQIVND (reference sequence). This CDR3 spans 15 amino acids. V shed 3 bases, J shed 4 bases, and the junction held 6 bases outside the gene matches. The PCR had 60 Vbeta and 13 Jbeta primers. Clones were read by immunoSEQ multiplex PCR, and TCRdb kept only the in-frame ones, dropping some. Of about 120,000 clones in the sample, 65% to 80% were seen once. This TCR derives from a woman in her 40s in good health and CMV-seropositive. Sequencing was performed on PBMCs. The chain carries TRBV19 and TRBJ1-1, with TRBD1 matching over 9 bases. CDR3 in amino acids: CASSIATGGSTEAFF. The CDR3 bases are TGTGCCAGTAGTATTGCGACAGGGGGAAGCACTGAAGCTTTCTTT.